The present entry profiles one TCR beta chain with its context. Time point of the sample: week 3, after first cycle of checkpoint inhibitor. No patient had earlier systemic cancer treatment, concurrent immunosuppressants, or another active cancer. Libraries were prepared by immunoSEQ multiplex PCR; TCRdb keeps only in-frame clonotypes and omits some of them. The data hold about 28,000 clones, with 65% to 85% observed a single time. Germline values: CDR1 SGHRS, CDR2 YFSETQ. This CDR3 is 14 amino acids long. J lost 8 bases, V lost 2 bases, and 9 bases had no gene match. The record originates from a study of blood T cell dynamics during melanoma immunotherapy. Study summary: Metastatic melanoma patients received first-line pembrolizumab or nivolumab plus ipilimumab.

This receptor was identified in a human donor with melanoma. Material: blood, obtained from a patient treated with checkpoint blockade. The J gene is TRBJ1-2, the V gene TRBV5-1, with 7 bases matching TRBD1. The CDR3: CASSLRQGLEGYTF. The DNA for the CDR3 is TGCGCCAGCAGCTTACGACAGGGTCTGGAAGGCTACACCTTC. The entire variable domain, with the rest obtained from reference TRBV5-1 and TRBJ1-2, is as follows: KAGVTQTPRYLIKTRGQQVTLSCSPISGHRSVSWYQQTPGQGLQFLFEYFSETQRNKGNFPGRFSGRQFSNSRSEMNVSTLELGDSALYLCASSLRQGLEGYTFGSGTRLTVV.